This T cell receptor (beta chain) comes out of a study of cytomegalovirus exposure and HLA in healthy donors. Germline values: CDR1 SGHDT, CDR2 YYEEEE. V lost 1 base and J lost 6, with 8 bases in between. The CDR3 is 12 residues long. The study's findings and limits: While the bulk of TCR sequences proved rare, some public TCRs turned up in many donors. In a later analysis, specific HLA alleles were associated with 15,000 or so TCR beta sequences at a 0.05 false discovery rate. For most subjects, TCR beta sequences were reported to predict HLA-A and HLA-B alleles with accuracy.

Primers: 60 Vbeta forward and 13 Jbeta reverse. The assay was immunoSEQ multiplex PCR, and TCRdb's table has in-frame clones only and misses some. The profile shows about 200,000 clones, 70% to 80% of them singletons. Donors in the study were healthy people who gave bone marrow. Concerning this clone itself: The antigen is undetermined.

The chain has TRBV5-6 and TRBJ2-7; D is unclear. This TCR came from a woman under 40 in good health and CMV-seronegative. The sequenced sample consisted of PBMCs. The CDR3: CASSLSPLEQYF. The CDR3 DNA sequence: TGTGCCAGCAGCTTGAGCCCCCTCGAGCAGTACTTC.